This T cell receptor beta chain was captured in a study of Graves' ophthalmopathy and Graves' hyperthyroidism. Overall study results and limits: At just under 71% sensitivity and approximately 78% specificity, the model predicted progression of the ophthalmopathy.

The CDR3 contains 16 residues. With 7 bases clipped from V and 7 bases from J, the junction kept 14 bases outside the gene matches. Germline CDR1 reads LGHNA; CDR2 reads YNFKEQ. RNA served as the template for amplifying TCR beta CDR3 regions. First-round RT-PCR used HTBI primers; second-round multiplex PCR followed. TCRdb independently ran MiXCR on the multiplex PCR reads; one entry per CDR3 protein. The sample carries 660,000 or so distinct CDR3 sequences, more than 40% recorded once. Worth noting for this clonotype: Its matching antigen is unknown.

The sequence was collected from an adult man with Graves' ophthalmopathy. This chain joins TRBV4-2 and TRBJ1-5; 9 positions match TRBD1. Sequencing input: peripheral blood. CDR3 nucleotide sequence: TGTGCCAGCAACTTACTCCCCGGGACAGGGAAACAGCCCCAGCATTTT. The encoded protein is CASNLLPGTGKQPQHF.